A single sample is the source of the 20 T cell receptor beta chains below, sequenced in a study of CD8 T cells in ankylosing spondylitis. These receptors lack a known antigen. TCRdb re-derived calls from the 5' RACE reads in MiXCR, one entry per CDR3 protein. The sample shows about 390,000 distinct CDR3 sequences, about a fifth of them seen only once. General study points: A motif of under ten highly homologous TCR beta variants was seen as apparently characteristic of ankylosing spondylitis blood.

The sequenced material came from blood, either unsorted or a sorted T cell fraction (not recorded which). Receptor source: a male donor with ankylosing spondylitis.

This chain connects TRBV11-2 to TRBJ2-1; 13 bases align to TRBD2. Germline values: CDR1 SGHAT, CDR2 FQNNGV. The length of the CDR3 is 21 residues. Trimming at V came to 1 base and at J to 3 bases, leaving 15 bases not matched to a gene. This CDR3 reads CASSLGRTGTSGAGGYNEQFF. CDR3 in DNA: TGTGCCAGCAGCTTAGGCAGAACCGGGACTAGCGGGGCCGGGGGCTACAATGAGCAGTTCTTC.

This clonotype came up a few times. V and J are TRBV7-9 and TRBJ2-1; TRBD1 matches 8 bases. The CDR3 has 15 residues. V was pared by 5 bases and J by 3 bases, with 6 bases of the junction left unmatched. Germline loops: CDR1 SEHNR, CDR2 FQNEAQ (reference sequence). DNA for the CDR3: TGTGCCAGCAGCAGGTGGACAGGGAACTACAATGAGCAGTTCTTC. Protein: CASSRWTGNYNEQFF.

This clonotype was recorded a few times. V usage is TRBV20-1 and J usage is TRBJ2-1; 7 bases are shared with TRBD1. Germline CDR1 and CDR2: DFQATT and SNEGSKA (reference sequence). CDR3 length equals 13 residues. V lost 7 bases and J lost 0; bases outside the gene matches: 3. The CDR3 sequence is CSVPGGSYNEQFF. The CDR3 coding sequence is TGCAGTGTTCCAGGGGGCTCCTACAATGAGCAGTTCTTC.

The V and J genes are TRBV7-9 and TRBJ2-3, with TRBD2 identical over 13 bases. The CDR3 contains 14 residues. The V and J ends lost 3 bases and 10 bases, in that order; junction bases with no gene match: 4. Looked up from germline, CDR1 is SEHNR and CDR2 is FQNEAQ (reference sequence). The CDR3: CASSFGTSGMAQYF. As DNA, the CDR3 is TGTGCCAGCAGCTTTGGGACTAGCGGGATGGCGCAGTATTTT.

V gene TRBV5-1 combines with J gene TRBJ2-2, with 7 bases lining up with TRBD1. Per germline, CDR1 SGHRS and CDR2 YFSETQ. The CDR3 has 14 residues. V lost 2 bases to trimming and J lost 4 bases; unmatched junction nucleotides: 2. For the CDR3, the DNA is TGCGCCAGCAGCTTCTACAGGGGCACCGGGGAGCTGTTTTTT. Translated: CASSFYRGTGELFF.

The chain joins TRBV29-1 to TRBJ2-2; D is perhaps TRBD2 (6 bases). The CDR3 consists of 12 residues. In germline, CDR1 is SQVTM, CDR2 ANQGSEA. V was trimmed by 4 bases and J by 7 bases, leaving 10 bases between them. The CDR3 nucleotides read TGCAGCGTTGGGGGAGGTGGCGGGGAGCTGTTTTTT. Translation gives CSVGGGGGELFF.

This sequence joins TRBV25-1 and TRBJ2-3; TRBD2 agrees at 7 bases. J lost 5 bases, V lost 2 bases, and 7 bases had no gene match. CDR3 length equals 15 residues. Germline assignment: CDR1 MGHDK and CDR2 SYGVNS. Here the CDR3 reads CASSEGAGVVDTQYF. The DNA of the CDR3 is TGTGCCAGCAGTGAAGGGGCGGGAGTGGTAGATACGCAGTATTTT.

The CDR3 DNA is TGCAGCGCGGGACAGGGTCATAACACTGAAGCTTTCTTT. Protein product: CSAGQGHNTEAFF. The J gene is TRBJ1-1, the V gene TRBV29-1; 9 nucleotides line up with TRBD1. V was clipped by 7 bases and J by 2 bases; unmatched bases: 5. The CDR3 totals 13 residues. Germline V CDR1 and CDR2: SQVTM, ANQGSEA.

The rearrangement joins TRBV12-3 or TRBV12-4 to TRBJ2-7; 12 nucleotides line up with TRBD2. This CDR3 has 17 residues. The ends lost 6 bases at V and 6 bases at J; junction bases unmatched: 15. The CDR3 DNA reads TGTGCCAGCAGAGACAATCTCGGACTAGCGGGATCTTCCGAGCAGTACTTC. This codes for CASRDNLGLAGSSEQYF.

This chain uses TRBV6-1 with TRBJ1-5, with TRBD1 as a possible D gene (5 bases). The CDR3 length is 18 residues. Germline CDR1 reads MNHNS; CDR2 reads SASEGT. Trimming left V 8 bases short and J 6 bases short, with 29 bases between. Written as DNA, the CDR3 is TGTGCCAGCTGCGACCCTAGGGCAGGGATCGCTAATTCTCAGCCCCAGCATTTT. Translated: CASCDPRAGIANSQPQHF.

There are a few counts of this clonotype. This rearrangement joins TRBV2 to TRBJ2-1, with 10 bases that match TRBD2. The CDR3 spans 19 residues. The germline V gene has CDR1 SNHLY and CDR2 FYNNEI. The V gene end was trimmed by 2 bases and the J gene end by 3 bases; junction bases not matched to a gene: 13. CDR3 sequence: CASSEPQGPSGSVYNEQFF. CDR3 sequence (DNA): TGTGCCAGCAGTGAACCCCAGGGCCCTAGCGGGAGCGTCTACAATGAGCAGTTCTTC. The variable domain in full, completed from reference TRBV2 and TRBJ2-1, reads EPEVTQTPSHQVTQMGQEVILRCVPISNHLYFYWYRQILGQKVEFLVSFYNNEISEKSEIFDDQFSVERPDGSNFTLKIRSTKLEDSAMYFCASSEPQGPSGSVYNEQFFGPGTRLTVL.

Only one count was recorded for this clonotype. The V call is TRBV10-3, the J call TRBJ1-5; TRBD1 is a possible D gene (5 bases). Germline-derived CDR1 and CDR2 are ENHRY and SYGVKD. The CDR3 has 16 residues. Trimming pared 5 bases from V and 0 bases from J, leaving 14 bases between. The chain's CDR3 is CAISSDRTYSNQPQHF. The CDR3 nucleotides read TGTGCCATCAGTAGTGACAGAACCTATAGCAATCAGCCCCAGCATTTT.

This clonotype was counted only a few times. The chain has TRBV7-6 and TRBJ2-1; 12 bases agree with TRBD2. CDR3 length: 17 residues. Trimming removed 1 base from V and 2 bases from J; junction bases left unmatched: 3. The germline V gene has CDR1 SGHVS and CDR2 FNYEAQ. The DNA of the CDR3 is TGTGCCAGCAGCTTAGGTCCTAGCGGGAGGGCCTACAATGAGCAGTTCTTC. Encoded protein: CASSLGPSGRAYNEQFF.

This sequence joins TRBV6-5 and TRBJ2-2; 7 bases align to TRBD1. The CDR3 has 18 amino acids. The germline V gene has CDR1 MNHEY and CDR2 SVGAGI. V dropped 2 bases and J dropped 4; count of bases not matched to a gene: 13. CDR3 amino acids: CASSYPTPRQGVTGELFF. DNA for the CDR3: TGTGCCAGCAGTTACCCCACCCCGAGACAGGGTGTCACCGGGGAGCTGTTTTTT.

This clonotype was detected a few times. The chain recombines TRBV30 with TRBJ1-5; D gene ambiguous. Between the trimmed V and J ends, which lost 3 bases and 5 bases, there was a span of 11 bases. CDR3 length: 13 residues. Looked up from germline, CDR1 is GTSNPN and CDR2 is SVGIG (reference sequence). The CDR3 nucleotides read TGTGCCTGGAGGGGAACGGAGGATCAGCCCCAGCATTTT. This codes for CAWRGTEDQPQHF.

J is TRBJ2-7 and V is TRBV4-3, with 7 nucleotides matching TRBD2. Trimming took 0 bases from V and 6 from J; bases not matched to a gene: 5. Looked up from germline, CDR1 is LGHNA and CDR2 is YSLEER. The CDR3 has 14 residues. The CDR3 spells CASSQDLREGEQYF. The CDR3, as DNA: TGCGCCAGCAGCCAAGATCTGAGGGAGGGCGAGCAGTACTTC.

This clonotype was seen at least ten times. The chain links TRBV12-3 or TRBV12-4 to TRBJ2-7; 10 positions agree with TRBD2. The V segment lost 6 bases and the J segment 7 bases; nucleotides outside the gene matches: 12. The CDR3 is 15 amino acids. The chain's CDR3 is CASSPTVLAGVEQYF. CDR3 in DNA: TGTGCCAGCAGCCCAACGGTCCTAGCGGGAGTTGAGCAGTACTTC.

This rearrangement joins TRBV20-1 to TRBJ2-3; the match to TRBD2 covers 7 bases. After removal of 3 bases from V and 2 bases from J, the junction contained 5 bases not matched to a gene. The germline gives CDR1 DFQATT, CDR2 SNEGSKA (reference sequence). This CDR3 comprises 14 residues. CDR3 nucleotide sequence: TGCAGTGCTAGCCGGGCGGGGGACACAGATACGCAGTATTTT. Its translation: CSASRAGDTDTQYF.

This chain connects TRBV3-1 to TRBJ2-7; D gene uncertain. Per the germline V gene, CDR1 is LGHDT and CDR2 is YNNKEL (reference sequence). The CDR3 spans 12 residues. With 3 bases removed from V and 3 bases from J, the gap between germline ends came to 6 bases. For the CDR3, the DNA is TGTGCCAGCAGCCACACAGACTACGAGCAGTACTTC. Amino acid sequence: CASSHTDYEQYF.

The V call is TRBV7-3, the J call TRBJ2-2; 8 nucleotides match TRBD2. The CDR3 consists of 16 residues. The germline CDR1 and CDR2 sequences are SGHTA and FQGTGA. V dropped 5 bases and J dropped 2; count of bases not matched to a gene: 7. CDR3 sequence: CASSPPGTRNTGELFF. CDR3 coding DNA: TGTGCCAGCAGCCCCCCCGGGACTAGAAACACCGGGGAGCTGTTTTTT.